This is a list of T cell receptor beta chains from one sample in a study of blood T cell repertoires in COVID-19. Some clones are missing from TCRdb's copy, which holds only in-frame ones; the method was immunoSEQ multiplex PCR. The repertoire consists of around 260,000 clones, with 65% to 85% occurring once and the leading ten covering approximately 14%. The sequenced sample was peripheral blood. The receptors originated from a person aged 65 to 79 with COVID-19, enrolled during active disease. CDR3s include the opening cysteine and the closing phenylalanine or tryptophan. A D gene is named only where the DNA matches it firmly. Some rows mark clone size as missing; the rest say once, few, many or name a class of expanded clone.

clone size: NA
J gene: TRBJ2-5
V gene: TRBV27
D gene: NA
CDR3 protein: CASSPHWGEEETQYF
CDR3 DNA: TGTGCCAGCAGTCCCCATTGGGGCGAAGAAGAGACCCAGTACTTC

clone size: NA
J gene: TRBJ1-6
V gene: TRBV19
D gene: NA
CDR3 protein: CASTQGGGQNSPLHF
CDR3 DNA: TGTGCCAGTACCCAAGGGGGGGGCCAGAATTCACCCCTCCACTTT

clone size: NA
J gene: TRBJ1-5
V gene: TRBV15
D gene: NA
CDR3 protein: CATSSATKLSNQPQHF
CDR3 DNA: TGTGCCACCAGCAGTGCGACAAAGTTGAGCAATCAGCCCCAGCATTTT

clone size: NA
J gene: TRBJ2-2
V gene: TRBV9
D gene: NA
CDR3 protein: CASSVDPGVPGELFF
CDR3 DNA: TGTGCCAGCAGCGTAGACCCGGGAGTCCCCGGGGAGCTGTTTTTT

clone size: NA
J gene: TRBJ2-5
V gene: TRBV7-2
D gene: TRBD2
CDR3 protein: CASSSQAAGAWETQYF
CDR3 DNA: TGTGCCAGCAGCTCCCAGGCAGCGGGGGCTTGGGAGACCCAGTACTTC

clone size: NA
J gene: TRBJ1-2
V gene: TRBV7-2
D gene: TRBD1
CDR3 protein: CASSLQGAMGYGYTF
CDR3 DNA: TGTGCCAGCAGTCTGCAGGGGGCGATGGGTTATGGCTACACCTTC

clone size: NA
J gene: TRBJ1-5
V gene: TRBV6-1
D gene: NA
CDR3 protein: CASSEGQSNQPQHF
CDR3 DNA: TGTGCCAGCAGTGAGGGGCAGAGCAATCAGCCCCAGCATTTT

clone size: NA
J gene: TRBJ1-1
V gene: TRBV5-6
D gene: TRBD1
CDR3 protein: CASITRGRSTEAFF
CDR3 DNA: TGTGCCAGCATCACAAGGGGGCGCAGCACTGAAGCTTTCTTT

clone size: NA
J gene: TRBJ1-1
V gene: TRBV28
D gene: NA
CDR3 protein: CASSRSRSGGAEAFF
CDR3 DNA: TGTGCCAGCAGTCGGTCGCGATCGGGGGGCGCTGAAGCTTTCTTT

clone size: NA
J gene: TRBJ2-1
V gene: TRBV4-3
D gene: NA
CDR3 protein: CASSQDDLGGEQFF
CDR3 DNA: TGCGCCAGCAGCCAAGATGACCTAGGTGGAGAGCAGTTCTTC

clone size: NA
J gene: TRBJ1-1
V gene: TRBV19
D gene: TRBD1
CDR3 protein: CASSQGAENTEAFF
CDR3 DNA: TGTGCCAGTAGTCAGGGGGCGGAGAACACTGAAGCTTTCTTT

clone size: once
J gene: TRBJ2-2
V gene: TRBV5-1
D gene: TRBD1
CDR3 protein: CASSYGQGAWDTGELFF
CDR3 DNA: TGCGCCAGCAGCTATGGACAGGGGGCTTGGGACACCGGGGAGCTGTTTTTT

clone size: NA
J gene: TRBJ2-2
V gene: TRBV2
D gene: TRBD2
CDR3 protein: CASSVGLAGVGELFF
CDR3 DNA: TGTGCCAGCAGTGTCGGACTAGCGGGGGTCGGGGAGCTGTTTTTT

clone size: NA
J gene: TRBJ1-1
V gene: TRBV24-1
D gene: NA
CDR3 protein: CATGGGDTEAFF
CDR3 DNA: TGTGCCACCGGAGGTGGGGACACTGAAGCTTTCTTT

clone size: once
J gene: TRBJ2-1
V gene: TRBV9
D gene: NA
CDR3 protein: CASSALNEQFF
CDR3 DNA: TGTGCCAGCAGCGCCCTTAATGAGCAGTTCTTC

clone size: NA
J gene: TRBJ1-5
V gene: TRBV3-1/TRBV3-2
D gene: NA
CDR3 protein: CASSQGGRDLQPQHF
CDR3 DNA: TGTGCCAGCAGCCAAGGCGGGCGGGACCTTCAGCCCCAGCATTTT

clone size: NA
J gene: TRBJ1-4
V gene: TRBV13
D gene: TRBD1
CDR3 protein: CASSYRTGINEKLFF
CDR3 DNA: TGTGCCAGCAGCTACCGGACAGGGATTAATGAAAAACTGTTTTTT

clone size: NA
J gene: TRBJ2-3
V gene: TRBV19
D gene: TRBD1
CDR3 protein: CASSWTGSTDTQYF
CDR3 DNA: TGTGCCAGTAGCTGGACAGGGAGCACAGATACGCAGTATTTT

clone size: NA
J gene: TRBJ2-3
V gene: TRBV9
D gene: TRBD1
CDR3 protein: CASSFAGQGTDTQYF
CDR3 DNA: TGTGCCAGCAGCTTCGCGGGACAGGGCACAGATACGCAGTATTTT

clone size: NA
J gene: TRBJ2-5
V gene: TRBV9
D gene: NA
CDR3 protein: CASSVDAGRTETQYF
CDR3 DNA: TGTGCCAGCAGCGTAGATGCAGGGAGGACAGAGACCCAGTACTTC

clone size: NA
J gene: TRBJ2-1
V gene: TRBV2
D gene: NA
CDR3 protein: CAGQDITYNEQFF
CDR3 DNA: TGTGCCGGCCAGGACATCACCTACAATGAGCAGTTCTTC

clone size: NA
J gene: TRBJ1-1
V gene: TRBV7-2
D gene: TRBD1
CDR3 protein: CASSSAGQGSREAFF
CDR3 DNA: TGTGCCAGCAGCTCGGCGGGACAGGGAAGCAGGGAAGCTTTCTTT

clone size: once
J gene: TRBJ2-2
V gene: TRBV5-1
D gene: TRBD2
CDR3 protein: CASSRTSGANTGELFF
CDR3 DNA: TGCGCCAGCAGCCGAACTAGCGGGGCGAACACCGGGGAGCTGTTTTTT

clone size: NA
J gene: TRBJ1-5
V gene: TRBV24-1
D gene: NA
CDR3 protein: CATRGGANQPQHF
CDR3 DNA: TGTGCCACCAGGGGGGGGGCGAATCAGCCCCAGCATTTT

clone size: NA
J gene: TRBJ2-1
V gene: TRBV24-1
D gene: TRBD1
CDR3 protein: CATSDDRDRVFNEQFF
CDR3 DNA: TGTGCCACCAGTGATGACCGGGACAGGGTTTTCAATGAGCAGTTCTTC

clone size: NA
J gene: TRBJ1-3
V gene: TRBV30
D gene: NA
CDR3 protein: CAWNQLAGNTIYF
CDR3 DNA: TGTGCCTGGAACCAACTTGCCGGAAACACCATATATTTT

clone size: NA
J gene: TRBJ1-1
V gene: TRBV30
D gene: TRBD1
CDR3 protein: CAQGQGAMNTEAFF
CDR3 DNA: TGTGCCCAAGGACAGGGAGCCATGAACACTGAAGCTTTCTTT

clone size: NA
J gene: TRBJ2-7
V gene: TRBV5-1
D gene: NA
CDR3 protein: CASSLEGSGYEQYF
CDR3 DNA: TGCGCCAGCAGCTTGGAAGGCTCGGGTTACGAGCAGTACTTC

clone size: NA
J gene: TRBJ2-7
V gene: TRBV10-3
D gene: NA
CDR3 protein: CAISESEGGLYEQYF
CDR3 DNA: TGTGCCATCAGTGAGTCAGAAGGCGGGCTCTACGAGCAGTACTTC

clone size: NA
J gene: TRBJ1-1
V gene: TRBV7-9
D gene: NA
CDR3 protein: CASSLGGEAFF
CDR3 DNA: TGTGCCAGCAGCTTAGGAGGGGAAGCTTTCTTT

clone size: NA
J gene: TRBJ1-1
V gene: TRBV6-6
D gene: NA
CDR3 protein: CASSYSGREVEAFF
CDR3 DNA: TGTGCCAGCAGTTACTCCGGCAGGGAGGTTGAAGCTTTCTTT

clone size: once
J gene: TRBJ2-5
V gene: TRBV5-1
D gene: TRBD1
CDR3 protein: CASSPGITGAETQYF
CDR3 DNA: TGCGCCAGCAGCCCGGGTATTACAGGGGCCGAGACCCAGTACTTC

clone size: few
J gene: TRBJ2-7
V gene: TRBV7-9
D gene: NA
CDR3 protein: CASSLVTRLEQYF
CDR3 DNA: TGTGCCAGCAGCTTAGTAACGCGGTTGGAGCAGTACTTC

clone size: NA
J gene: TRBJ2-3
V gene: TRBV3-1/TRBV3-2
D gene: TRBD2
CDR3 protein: CASSVLAVQPHTQYF
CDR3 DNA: TGTGCCAGCAGCGTACTAGCGGTACAACCTCATACGCAGTATTTT

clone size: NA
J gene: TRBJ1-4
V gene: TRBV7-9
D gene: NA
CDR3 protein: CASTTTNEKLFF
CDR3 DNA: TGTGCCAGCACCACGACTAATGAAAAACTGTTTTTT

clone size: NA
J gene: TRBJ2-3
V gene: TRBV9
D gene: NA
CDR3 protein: CASSVEGRGSTDTQYF
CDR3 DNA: TGTGCCAGCAGCGTAGAGGGAAGGGGCAGCACAGATACGCAGTATTTT

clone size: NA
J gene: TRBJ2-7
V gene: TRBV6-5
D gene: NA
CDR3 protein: CASRTFRGWDEQYF
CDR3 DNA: TGTGCCAGCAGGACTTTTAGGGGTTGGGACGAGCAGTACTTC

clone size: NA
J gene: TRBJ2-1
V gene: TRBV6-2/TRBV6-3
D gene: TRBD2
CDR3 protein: CASSLINLGLAGRNEQFF
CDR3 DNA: TGTGCCAGCAGTCTGATAAACCTGGGACTAGCGGGAAGGAATGAGCAGTTCTTC

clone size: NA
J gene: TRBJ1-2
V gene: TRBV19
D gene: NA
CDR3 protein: CASSWGRPDGYTF
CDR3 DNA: TGTGCCAGTAGCTGGGGGCGCCCAGATGGCTACACCTTC

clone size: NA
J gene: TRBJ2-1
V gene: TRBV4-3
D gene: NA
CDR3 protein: CASSRNLPQGNKYNEQFF
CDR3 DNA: TGCGCCAGCAGCCGCAACCTGCCGCAGGGTAATAAGTACAATGAGCAGTTCTTC

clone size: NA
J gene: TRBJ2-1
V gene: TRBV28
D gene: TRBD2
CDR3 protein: CASSLGLAGAKQFF
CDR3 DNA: TGTGCCAGCAGTTTGGGTCTAGCGGGAGCGAAGCAGTTCTTC

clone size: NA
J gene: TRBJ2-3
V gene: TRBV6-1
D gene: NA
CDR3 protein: CASSEAIAGPTDTQYF
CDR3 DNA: TGTGCCAGCAGTGAAGCGATTGCGGGACCCACAGATACGCAGTATTTT

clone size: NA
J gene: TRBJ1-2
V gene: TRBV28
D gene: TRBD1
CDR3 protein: CASTPGQGHLWNYGYTF
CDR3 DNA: TGTGCCAGCACACCGGGACAGGGCCATTTGTGGAACTATGGCTACACCTTC

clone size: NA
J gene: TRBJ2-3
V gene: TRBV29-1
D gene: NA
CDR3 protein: CSFLRTDTQYF
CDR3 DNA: TGCAGCTTTCTCCGCACAGATACGCAGTATTTT

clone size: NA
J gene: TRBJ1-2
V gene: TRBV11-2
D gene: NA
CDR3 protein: CASSLDQAVYGYTF
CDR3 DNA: TGTGCCAGCAGCTTAGATCAGGCAGTCTATGGCTACACCTTC